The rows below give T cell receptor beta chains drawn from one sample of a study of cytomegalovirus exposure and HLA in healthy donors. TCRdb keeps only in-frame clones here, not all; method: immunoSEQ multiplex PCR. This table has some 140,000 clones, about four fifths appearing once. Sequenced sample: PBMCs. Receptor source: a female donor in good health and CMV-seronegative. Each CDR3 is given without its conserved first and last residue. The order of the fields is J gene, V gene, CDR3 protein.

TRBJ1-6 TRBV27 ASSLSGLNSPLH
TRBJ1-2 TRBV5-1 ASSLAGTGSCGYT
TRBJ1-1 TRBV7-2 ASNNQPGQPRWAF
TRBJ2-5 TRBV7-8 ASSSPGLAAGETQY
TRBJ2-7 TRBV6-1 ASPGLLEGSYEQY
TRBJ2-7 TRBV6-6 ASSYEGVLGYEQY
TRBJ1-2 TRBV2 ASSGQGKDYGYT
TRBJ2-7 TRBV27 ASSLNQGVSYEQY
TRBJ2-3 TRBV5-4 ASSSRTSGVGDTQY
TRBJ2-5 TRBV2 ASSDFVSLGEREGQETQY
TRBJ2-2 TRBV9 ASSVEASPAGELF
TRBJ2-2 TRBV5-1 ASRGTGVTGELF
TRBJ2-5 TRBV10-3 AISGGQQTQY
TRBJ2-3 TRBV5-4 ASSLDRDTQY
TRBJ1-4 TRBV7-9 ASSLREKLF
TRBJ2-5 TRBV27 ASRGLAGGYETQY
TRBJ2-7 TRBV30 AWNEGARIGEQY
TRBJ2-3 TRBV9 ASSVGTGPGTDTQY
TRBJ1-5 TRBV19 ASSAGTGFGNQPQH
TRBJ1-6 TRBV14 ASSQDSTLGHSPLH
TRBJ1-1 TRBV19 ASLEQGAAF
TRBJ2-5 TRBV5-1 ASSWSRYTETQY
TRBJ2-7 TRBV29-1 SVVWVQGGPYEQY
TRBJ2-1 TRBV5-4 ASSMGLAGAYNEQF
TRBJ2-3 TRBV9 ASSVAGDYTDTQY
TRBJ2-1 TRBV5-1 ASSLRSGRPGNEQF
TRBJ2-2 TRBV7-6 ASSRGQVNTGELF
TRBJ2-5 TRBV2 ASSPLGLAGETQY
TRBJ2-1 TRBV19 ASSPSRNNEQF
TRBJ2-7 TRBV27 ASSPSQPWSYEQY
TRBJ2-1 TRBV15 ATSRDLGSHNEQF
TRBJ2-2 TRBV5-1 ASSPVPSGSTGELF
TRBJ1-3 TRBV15 ATSKDSSGNTIY
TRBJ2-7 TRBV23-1 ASSHRRGLDEQY
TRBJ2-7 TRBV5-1 ASSFRSDRGGPY
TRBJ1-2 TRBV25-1 ASRKGAGGYT
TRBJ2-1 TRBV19 ASSSSGTGILNEQF
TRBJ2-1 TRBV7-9 ASSLEGGSYEQF
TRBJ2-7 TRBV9 ASSVGLADEQY
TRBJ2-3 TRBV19 ASRVRGAMTDTQY
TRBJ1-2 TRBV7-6 ASSPDRAYGYT
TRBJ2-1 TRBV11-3 ASSFRNEQF
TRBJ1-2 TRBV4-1 ASSQEGYYGLNSVGFDGYT
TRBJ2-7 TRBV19 ASSIAGQGLDEQY
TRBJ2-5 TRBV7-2 ASSRNPRETQY
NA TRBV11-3 ASSLEASGGYEQY
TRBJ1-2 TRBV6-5 ASSYSTGVGYT
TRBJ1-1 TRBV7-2 ASSLTGLNTEAF
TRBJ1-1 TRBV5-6 ASSSTGSKAF
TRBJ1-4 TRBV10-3 AISGEAREEKLF
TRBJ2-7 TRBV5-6 ASSLRDAESYEQY
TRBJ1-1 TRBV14 ASSQDIGAIPNTEAF
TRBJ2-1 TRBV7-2 ASSLEGAGDVRDEQF
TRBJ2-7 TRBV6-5 ASSFAQGAYEQY
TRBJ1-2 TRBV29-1 SVEDPRTLGYT
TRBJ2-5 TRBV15 ATSRVNAGQETQY
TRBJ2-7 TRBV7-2 ASSLASSGRTTSYEQY